This paragraph covers one T cell receptor beta chain sequence. Its antigen target is currently unknown. Base quality data are lacking; no much larger clone is found one base away. Receptors were amplified or captured by the immunoSEQ multiplex PCR assay. For the multiplex PCR, a mixture combining 60 forward primers for TCR Vbeta segments and 13 reverse primers for TCR Jbeta segments was used. A multiplex PCR assay on genomic DNA amplified the CDR3 region of rearranged TCR beta genes. Amplified TCR beta libraries were sequenced as 87-base-pair reads on the Illumina HiSeq System. Concerning the study's data processing: A later analysis tallied 75 million to 95 million unique TCR beta chains across the roughly 610 repertoires, and about 10 million of those chains were shared by two or more donors. A nearest-neighbor algorithm error-corrected the raw reads and collapsed the reads into unique sequences, merging closely related sequences to remove PCR and sequencing errors. Alignment of CDR3 sequences to IMGT reference sequences was used to assign V, D and J gene segments. For a sequence to be retained, at least a six-nucleotide match to both a V gene segment and a J gene segment was required. Rearrangements were called productive when the CDR3 lacked stop codons and stayed in frame with V and J; all others were non-productive. Following IMGT convention, CDR3 was defined as the stretch from the second conserved V-encoded cysteine up to the conserved J-encoded phenylalanine. The earlier analysis of 450 to 750 of the donors excluded any sequence lacking an unambiguous match to a single V gene segment. In an earlier analysis of several hundred of the donors, V segments were called functional above 56.7% productive rearrangements and were called segregating when the between-donor standard deviation exceeded 5%. A statistical classification framework was developed to diagnose cytomegalovirus status using the catalog of TCR beta chain sequences. V and J gene assignment, in a later analysis, came from comparing TCR nucleotide sequences with IMGT/GENE-DB human TR gene sequences. In a later analysis, CDR3 sequences and most-parsimonious VDJ recombination scenarios were assigned using the TCRdist pipeline. In a later analysis, each TCR beta chain was defined by its CDR3 amino acid sequence together with its V-gene family, and reads without a unique V-gene family were excluded. In a later analysis, fewer than 650 highly shared, low-generation-probability nucleotide sequences were removed to address suspected cross-contamination and a sequencing artifact. In a later analysis, a clonal expansion index for each public chain was calculated from normalized within-repertoire ranks of inferred template counts. Generation probabilities in a later analysis came from a VDJ recombination model fitted to out-of-frame rearrangements, and those results were checked against IGoR. In a later analysis, TCR-TCR, TCR-HLA and TCR-CMV co-occurrence was scored with hypergeometric tests, and a repertoire-size bias correction was applied to TCR pairs. False discovery rates were estimated in a later analysis by permuting HLA or CMV assignments 20 times. In a later analysis, co-occurring TCRs were grouped using DBSCAN, with TCRdist sequence similarity added in when clustering inside HLA-allele-positive subsets. For co-occurrence clustering, repertoires with fewer than 30,000 or more than 120,000 public chains were excluded, along with four or five repertoires with anomalous nucleotide sharing. Entries here come from immuneACCESS through TCRdb and include only in-frame sequences with V and J called. Some clones fail to appear in such tables; in the studies checked, an unresolved V gene covers under half of the shortfall, and the cause of the remainder is unknown. That table supplies the V and J calls and clone size; D and trimming were determined from the DNA. The sample table contains 100,000 to 150,000 clones; only one count was recorded for roughly 68% of them. 4.2% of the sample is in the top ten clones.

These data belong to a study of cytomegalovirus exposure and HLA in healthy donors (TCRdb year 2017). For the wider study: An earlier analysis of 587 of the donors reported more than 250 Gb of sequence data and 117 million unique TCR beta sequences from 190 million or so T cells. Rather than using new phenotypic data, the later analysis identified candidate immune exposures from TCR beta sequences and from how often those sequences occurred across donors. Among some 400 genotyped donors of the cohort, an average of about 240,000 unique TCR beta nucleotide sequences was sequenced per donor, of which about 19% were non-productive. To predict cytomegalovirus infection status, the study combined high-throughput TCR immunosequencing, statistical association of individual TCRs with disease status, and machine learning. A later genetic analysis took genome-wide SNP genotypes for about three fifths of the 666 donors and used that subset as a discovery cohort. To decide whether each TCR beta V gene segment behaved as functional or pseudogenic, an earlier analysis of some 570 of the donors relied on high-throughput TCR beta sequencing. A later analysis re-examined previously published TCR beta repertoires from more than 600 donors and added high-resolution HLA genotyping to investigate patterns of TCR occurrence. A separate validation cohort of more than 100 different subjects was used in addition to the roughly 700-subject first cohort. Both class I and class II loci were covered by HLA typing, at four-digit resolution. About 300 gigabases of sequencing data and approximately 80 million unique TCR sequences were included in an early release covering 550 to 650 HLA-typed donors. The number of typed donors differed by locus: roughly 620-630 for A, B, C, DRB1 and DQB1; some 500 for DQA1; 606 for DPA1; and about 450 for DPB1. Several DR-DQ haplotypes were handled as single units for association and clustering because linkage in the cohort was strong. Alongside the repertoire data, information on donor age, sex, ethnicity and CMV serostatus was compiled. The study was designed to test whether signatures of past pathogen exposure could be identified by cataloging public T cell receptors. The study profiled the T cell repertoires of hundreds of subjects by immunosequencing and related them to cytomegalovirus serostatus. All discovery cohort repertoires had been generated on a single sequencing platform. The genetic ancestry cluster associated with self-reported Caucasian donors included over 65% of the 398 genotyped donors. Study-level results and caveats: A further reported finding was that TCR beta sequences accurately predicted the HLA-A and HLA-B alleles for most subjects in the first cohort. In a later analysis, HLA-associated TCR beta chains were found to be more clonally expanded and to have lower generation probabilities than equally common non-associated chains. Linkage disequilibrium might explain the correlated functional status among segregating V segments, but an unknown experimental factor could not be ruled out. The authors suggested that the approach could potentially be generalized to other disease states and immunological phenotypes. A group of highly shared sequence variants was considered likely to be a technical artifact of the sequencing pipeline. An earlier analysis of approximately 540 of the donors showed that most TCR beta V segments appeared in productive rearrangements either about 87% or about 30% of the time, which broadly matched IMGT annotations. A later analysis found that TCR association rates varied across HLA loci, with DRB1 alleles showing the most associated TCRs and HLA-C alleles the fewest. The presence/absence analyses assumed that sequencing depth was roughly uniform across donors, and that assumption may not be true. According to a later analysis, parvovirus B19, influenza, CMV and Epstein-Barr virus appeared linked to several top co-occurrence clusters. Because some donors lacked HLA typing at each locus, the association tests relied only on the typed subset. According to a later analysis, most CMV-associated TCR beta chains appeared to be HLA-restricted, and the HLA associations seemed to be driven largely by CMV exposure. Fewer than 20 rarely observed V segments, including chromosome 9 orphons, were excluded from the earlier analysis of approximately 500 of the donors because counts were too low. In a later genetic analysis, a missense DCLRE1C variant was associated with V-gene and J-gene trimming of TCR beta chains, and the association was replicated in an independent cohort. The classifier was reported to diagnose cytomegalovirus status with high specificity and sensitivity in both the original and validation cohorts. In a later genetic analysis, fewer N-insertions in productive TCRs were reported among donors in an Asian-associated ancestry cluster than the approximately 710-donor mean. Strong co-occurrence of HLA alleles, especially DR and DQ, made assigning TCR associations to individual alleles difficult. The cohort was sequenced for TCR beta chains only, and without alpha or paired-chain data the features that could be detected were limited. A total of fewer than 200 TCR beta chains were listed by the study as associated with cytomegalovirus. CMV serostatus was the only immune exposure information available for the cohort. Most TCR sequences were observed very rarely across donors, whereas some public TCRs were present in many individuals. Some IMGT-functional V segments, including TRBV6-2 and TRBV6-3, could not be distinguished by the 87-base-pair reads and were therefore excluded. In vitro tests confirmed that three of the cytomegalovirus-associated TCR beta chains recognize cytomegalovirus antigens. In a later analysis, some 18,000 TCR beta sequences were associated with specific HLA alleles at a false discovery rate of 0.05.

The cohort comprised more than 550 healthy bone marrow donors. Cohort members were all nominally healthy when sampled, although unrecorded immune exposures were likely present. The donor was CMV seropositive and belonged to the group of 250 to 350 seropositive cohort members. A peripheral blood sample was collected from each donor, and TCR beta sequencing was performed on peripheral blood mononuclear cells. Genomic DNA extraction from the blood cell samples was performed with the Qiagen DNeasy Blood Extraction Kit. The CDR3, from cysteine to phenylalanine, totals 14 residues. Only the CDR3 DNA stays, 42 bases, in frame from base 1. For CDR1 and CDR2, the germline V gene lists ENHRY and SYGVKD. The germline V end is reduced by 4 bases and the J end by 9 bases; junction bases left unmatched: 7.

The rearrangement joined TRBV10-3 to TRBJ2-3, with TRBD1 matching 10 junction bases. The specimen was PBMCs. The receptor was derived from a woman aged 45-59 years in good health and CMV-seropositive. The base sequence is TGTGCCATCAGTGGACAGGGGGCATTACGGACGCAGTATTTT. Its product reads: CAISGQGALRTQYF.